This TCR beta chain was identified in a study of cytomegalovirus exposure and HLA in healthy donors. It was with 60 Vbeta and 13 Jbeta primers that the PCR ran. Clones were read by immunoSEQ multiplex PCR, and TCRdb kept only the in-frame ones, dropping some. Here the sample spans 150,000 to 200,000 clones, 77% being singletons. This CDR3 has 14 amino acids. Trimming took 10 bases from V and 3 from J, leaving 19 bases between them. CDR1 is LNHDA and CDR2 is SQIVND in the germline V gene (reference sequence). The receptor was derived from a woman between 25 and 40 years old in good health and CMV-seropositive. The sequencing sample was made of PBMCs. The rearrangement joins TRBV19 to TRBJ2-7; weak D call: TRBD2 (6 bases). The CDR3 is CATSQLASVYEQYF. CDR3 DNA sequence: TGTGCCACCTCCCAGCTAGCGTCCGTCTACGAGCAGTACTTC.